The 21 T cell receptor beta chains presented below share a single source sample, sequenced in a study of T-cell reconstitution after alpha-beta-depleted transplantation in children. The authors prepared the TCRbeta library with unique molecular identifiers. From the PCR reads, TCRdb called clonotypes with MiXCR, one entry per CDR3 protein. This table has some 600,000 distinct CDR3 sequences, roughly 13% appearing once. The source was PBMCs, mostly from graft donor cells, collected 360 days after TCRalphabeta/CD19-depleted stem cell transplant. The receptors were sampled from a male patient younger than 18 who had a stem cell transplant for acute myeloid leukemia, so the T cells may come from the graft donor.

The chain uses TRBV25-1 and TRBJ2-3; tentative D call: TRBD1 (5 bases). The germline V and J ends were trimmed by 5 bases and 5 bases, with 11 bases remaining between them. The CDR3 extends over 13 amino acids. The germline V gene has CDR1 MGHDK and CDR2 SYGVNS. CDR3 nucleotide sequence: TGTGCCAGCAGTTTACAAGGGGTAGATACGCAGTATTTT. The encoded protein is CASSLQGVDTQYF.

This clonotype was observed a few times. The chain combines TRBV4-3 with TRBJ1-5; a weak D match, TRBD1 (5 bases). Germline lookup yields CDR1 LGHNA and CDR2 YSLEER. The CDR3 spans 13 residues. V was cut by 1 base and J by 11 bases, with 12 bases left in between. CDR3 nucleotides: TGCGCCAGCAGCCAAGTTTCCGGGGCCGCCCAGCATTTT. Translating gives CASSQVSGAAQHF.

This chain connects TRBV7-8 to TRBJ1-6; 7 bases map to TRBD1. Germline CDR1 and CDR2: SGHVS and FQNEAQ. Trimming removed 5 bases from V and 11 bases from J; junction bases left unmatched: 12. CDR3 length: 15 amino acids. The CDR3 loop reads CASSPTRQGGTPLHF. CDR3 bases: TGTGCCAGCAGCCCGACGCGGCAGGGGGGGACACCCCTCCACTTT.

The chain couples TRBV11-2 to TRBJ2-5; D is unresolved. V was trimmed by 3 bases and J by 5 bases, leaving 13 bases between them. The CDR3 length is 14 residues. In germline, CDR1 is SGHAT, CDR2 FQNNGV. The CDR3 DNA sequence: TGTGCCAGCAGCTTCCCCTCCATCTCGGAGACCCAGTACTTC. Encoded protein: CASSFPSISETQYF.

This clonotype was seen only a few times. This chain joins TRBV20-1 and TRBJ2-3, with unresolved D. This CDR3 is built from 15 residues. The germline V gene encodes CDR1 DFQATT and CDR2 SNEGSKA (reference sequence). The germline V and J ends were trimmed by 4 bases and 3 bases, with 17 bases remaining between them. The CDR3 loop is CSAILRPGYTDTQYF. The DNA for the CDR3 is TGCAGTGCTATCCTTCGCCCTGGCTATACAGATACGCAGTATTTT.

The chain carries TRBV29-1 and TRBJ2-7; D is undetermined. Trimming pared 4 bases from V and 7 bases from J, leaving 11 bases between. This CDR3 contains 11 residues. Per germline, CDR1 SQVTM and CDR2 ANQGSEA. The CDR3 here is CSVVSFGEQYF. In DNA form, the CDR3 reads TGCAGCGTTGTTTCCTTTGGGGAGCAGTACTTC.

This clonotype turned up a few times. The chain employs TRBV28 and TRBJ2-2; the match to TRBD2 covers 11 bases. The CDR3 spans 15 residues. Losses at the gene ends were 2 bases for V and 6 bases for J; bases not matched to a gene: 2. Germline lookup yields CDR1 MDHEN and CDR2 SYDVKM. This CDR3 reads CASSLASGRPGELFF. In DNA form, the CDR3 reads TGTGCCAGCAGTTTAGCTAGCGGGAGGCCCGGGGAGCTGTTTTTT.

This clonotype was found many times. This chain joins TRBV27 and TRBJ2-1; 7 bases fit TRBD2. V trimming: 4 bases; J trimming: 12 bases; junction bases outside the gene matches: 12. Germline V gene lookup returns CDR1 MNHEY and CDR2 SMNVEV (reference sequence). The CDR3 totals 14 residues. CDR3 loop: CASSSLLGLVGQFF. The CDR3 nucleotides are TGTGCCAGCAGTTCCCTCCTCGGACTAGTCGGGCAGTTCTTC.

This clonotype was detected ten times or more. V is TRBV10-3 and J is TRBJ1-1; no definite D call. The CDR3 is 14 amino acids. CDR1 and CDR2 (germline): ENHRY, SYGVKD. Between the trimmed V and J ends, which lost 3 bases and 0 bases, there was a span of 8 bases. CDR3 loop: CAISDRPLNTEAFF. CDR3 in DNA: TGTGCCATCAGTGATCGGCCTCTGAACACTGAAGCTTTCTTT.

This chain uses TRBV20-1 with TRBJ1-2; D is possibly TRBD1 (6 bases). The CDR3 consists of 13 residues. V was shortened by 4 bases and J by 4 bases, with 13 bases between the two germline ends. Germline V lookup: CDR1 DFQATT, CDR2 SNEGSKA (reference sequence). The CDR3 is CSAIGRGSYGYTF. The CDR3 DNA sequence: TGCAGTGCTATCGGAAGGGGGTCCTATGGCTACACCTTC.

The DNA for the CDR3 is TGTGCCAGCAGTTCCGGGACTAGCGGGAGTCGATACAATGAGCAGTTCTTC. The encoded protein is CASSSGTSGSRYNEQFF. The V and J genes are TRBV12-3 or TRBV12-4 and TRBJ2-1, with 14 bases aligning to TRBD2. This CDR3 is 17 amino acids long. Trimming took 4 bases from V and 4 from J; bases not matched to a gene: 6.

Only a few counts were recorded for this clonotype. The V gene is TRBV10-3, the J gene TRBJ2-7; a weak D match, TRBD2 (6 bases). V lost 6 bases and J lost 5, with 14 bases in between. The CDR3 length is 13 residues. Germline CDR1 ENHRY, CDR2 SYGVKD. The CDR3 nucleotides are TGTGCCATCAGGATCGGGGGAGTAGACGAGCAGTACTTC. As protein: CAIRIGGVDEQYF.

The sample holds many counts of this clonotype. The CDR3 loop is CSVEDGREDEQYF. CDR3 DNA: TGCAGCGTTGAAGATGGGCGGGAAGACGAGCAGTACTTC. V usage is TRBV29-1 and J usage is TRBJ2-7; D is perhaps TRBD2 (6 bases). This CDR3 has 13 residues. The ends were cut back, 0 bases at V and 5 bases at J, with 11 bases in the middle. The germline V gene has CDR1 SQVTM and CDR2 ANQGSEA.

This clonotype occurred many times. This rearrangement joins TRBV3-1 to TRBJ2-5; D is unclear. CDR1 and CDR2 (germline): LGHDT, YNNKEL (reference sequence). Between the trimmed V and J ends, which lost 1 base and 5 bases, there was a span of 14 bases. The CDR3 loop spans 15 amino acids. The chain's CDR3 is CASSQGPRSIETQYF. The CDR3 region has the DNA TGTGCCAGCAGCCAAGGACCTCGGAGCATCGAGACCCAGTACTTC.

The chain couples TRBV4-2 to TRBJ2-1; no clear D gene. The germline CDR1 and CDR2 sequences are LGHNA and YNFKEQ. Trimming took off 3 bases at V and 5 bases at J, with 5 bases between the two ends. The CDR3 is 12 amino acids. The CDR3: CASSQQNNEQFF. CDR3 in DNA: TGTGCCAGCAGCCAGCAAAACAATGAGCAGTTCTTC.

The sample holds many counts of this clonotype. The chain couples TRBV6-5 to TRBJ1-3; tentative D call: TRBD1 (6 bases). Trimming took 7 bases from V and 2 from J, leaving 15 bases between them. This CDR3 comprises 15 residues. The germline V gene has CDR1 MNHEY and CDR2 SVGAGI. The CDR3 DNA sequence: TGTGCCAGCACCTCAGGACGGGGGCCTGGAAACACCATATATTTT. Translating gives CASTSGRGPGNTIYF.

In this sample, this clonotype turned up many times. The chain recombines TRBV25-1 with TRBJ2-7, with 9 positions matching TRBD2. The CDR3 length is 14 residues. The germline V gene has CDR1 MGHDK and CDR2 SYGVNS. With 5 bases clipped from V and 4 bases from J, the junction kept 6 bases outside the gene matches. CDR3 amino acids: CASSSSAGGYEQYF. The CDR3, as DNA: TGTGCCAGCAGTTCCTCAGCGGGAGGATACGAGCAGTACTTC.

This clonotype was seen repeatedly, ten times or more. V is TRBV7-2 and J is TRBJ2-7; 9 positions match TRBD2. Germline lookup yields CDR1 SGHTA and CDR2 FQGNSA. The trim removed 2 bases at V and 2 bases at J, leaving 10 bases unmatched. This CDR3 has 17 residues. This CDR3 reads CASSLTFTSGQTYEQYF. The CDR3 DNA reads TGTGCCAGCAGCTTAACATTTACTAGCGGGCAAACCTACGAGCAGTACTTC.

CDR3 in DNA: TGCAGTGCTAGTCGGGACAGGGATTACGAGCAGTACTTC. Its translation: CSASRDRDYEQYF. The chain is built from TRBV20-1 and TRBJ2-7; 9 nucleotides align to TRBD1. Germline trimming cut 3 bases from V and 4 bases from J; bases unmatched to any gene: 4. Germline values: CDR1 DFQATT, CDR2 SNEGSKA (reference sequence). This CDR3 spans 13 amino acids.

Here the CDR3 DNA reads TGTGCCAGCAGCCAATTGGGCCCGACGGTGGCCCGCTTGAGCAATGAGCAGTTCTTC. It translates to CASSQLGPTVARLSNEQFF. V is TRBV14 and J is TRBJ2-1; no reliable D call. The V and J ends lost 2 bases and 6 bases respectively, with 26 bases between them. Germline loops: CDR1 SGHDN, CDR2 FVKESK. This CDR3 has 19 amino acids.

In its sample, this clonotype was seen a few times. V is TRBV11-2 and J is TRBJ2-5, with D tentatively TRBD1 or TRBD2 (7 bases each). CDR3 length: 15 amino acids. Germline values: CDR1 SGHAT, CDR2 FQNNGV. The V and J ends lost 7 bases and 5 bases respectively, with 20 bases between them. CDR3: CASTYQGGPKETQYF. CDR3 coding DNA: TGTGCCAGCACCTACCAGGGGGGGCCTAAGGAGACCCAGTACTTC.